This T cell receptor beta chain appears in the sequencing data of a study of blood T cell repertoires in COVID-19 (dated by TCRdb to the early 2020s). Broadly, across the study: Samples from collaborators originated in the United States, Italy and Spain and spanned both the acute and convalescent phases of COVID-19. The prospective study material was composed of cDNA or gDNA derived from T cells, B-cell-depleted T cells, or PBMCs. The dataset comprised deeply sampled blood TCRbeta repertoires from subjects exposed to, actively infected with, or recovered from COVID-19. A freely available public database, intended as a resource for researchers studying the immune response to SARS-CoV-2, is where the repertoires were released. The samples were drawn from the first 160 participants of the ongoing ImmuneRACE study and from 950 to 1,500 subjects provided by 6 global collaborators. Sample metadata almost always included a de-identified subject ID, COVID-19 status, age in years and sex. Where HLA class I and class II types were available, the types were taken from metadata supplied by the sample provider, not from assay-based typing.

The immunoSEQ Assay, a bias-controlled multiplex PCR, was used to amplify TCRbeta CDR3 regions from genomic DNA. The published analysis was carried out like this. The number of nucleated cells in each sample was estimated from the amplification of reference gene primers within the assay. To quantify the absolute abundance of each unique TCRbeta CDR3 rearrangement, sequence reads were collapsed and filtered. For each sample, productive Simpson clonality was calculated as the square root of Simpson's diversity index over productive rearrangements. In TCRdb, the immuneACCESS table is reduced to in-frame sequences with V and J assigned. These tables do not hold every clone; where another copy was compared, an unresolved V gene accounts for under half, and the others remain unexplained. That table gives V, J and clone size, and the DNA gave D and trimming. The sample table contains under 300,000 clones; only one count was recorded for over 80% of them. 1.9% of the sample goes to the ten largest clones.

Participants in the prospective study were enrolled through a virtual design, were aged roughly 18 to 95 years, and lived in some 24 United States geographic areas. In the prospective study, cohorts were assigned on the basis of participant-reported clinical history obtained from a screening survey and a study questionnaire. ImmuneRACE Cohort 3 recovered participants were defined by two consecutive negative NP/OP PCR tests, healthcare professional clearance, or symptom resolution. In the prospective study, mobile phlebotomists collected whole blood, serum and a nasopharyngeal or oropharyngeal swab from each participant. Additional blood draws and questionnaires over an approximately two-month period could optionally be provided by prospective study participants. Before DNA extraction, prospective study blood samples were shipped either frozen or at room temperature. The investigation overall reported the following: The amount of clinical and demographic metadata varied by source and participant and was provided uncurated.

The CDR3 numbers 15 residues from cysteine through phenylalanine. Only the CDR3 DNA stays, 45 bases, in frame from base 1. From the germline V gene, CDR1 is KGHSH and CDR2 is LQKENI. Trimming leaves V shorter by 3 bases and J shorter by 3 bases, with the junction holding 3 bases beyond the gene matches. A remark on this clone: It has no known antigen specificity. Base qualities are not at hand, and no much larger clone is one base apart.

The sample consisted of PBMCs or T cells enriched from blood (not recorded which). The sequence derives from a woman younger than 35 who had recovered from COVID-19. The rearranged segments are TRBV18 and TRBJ2-2; 8 central nucleotides agree with TRBD1. The DNA is TGTGCCAGCTCACCGACGACAGGGGACACCGGGGAGCTGTTTTTT. This sequence encodes CASSPTTGDTGELFF. This CDR3, with the reference TRBV18 and TRBJ2-2 proteins standing in past its ends, gives the full variable domain NAGVMQNPRHLVRRRGQEARLRCSPMKGHSHVYWYRQLPEEGLKFMVYLQKENIIDESGMPKERFSAEFPKEGPSILRIQQVVRGDSAAYFCASSPTTGDTGELFFGEGSRLTVL.